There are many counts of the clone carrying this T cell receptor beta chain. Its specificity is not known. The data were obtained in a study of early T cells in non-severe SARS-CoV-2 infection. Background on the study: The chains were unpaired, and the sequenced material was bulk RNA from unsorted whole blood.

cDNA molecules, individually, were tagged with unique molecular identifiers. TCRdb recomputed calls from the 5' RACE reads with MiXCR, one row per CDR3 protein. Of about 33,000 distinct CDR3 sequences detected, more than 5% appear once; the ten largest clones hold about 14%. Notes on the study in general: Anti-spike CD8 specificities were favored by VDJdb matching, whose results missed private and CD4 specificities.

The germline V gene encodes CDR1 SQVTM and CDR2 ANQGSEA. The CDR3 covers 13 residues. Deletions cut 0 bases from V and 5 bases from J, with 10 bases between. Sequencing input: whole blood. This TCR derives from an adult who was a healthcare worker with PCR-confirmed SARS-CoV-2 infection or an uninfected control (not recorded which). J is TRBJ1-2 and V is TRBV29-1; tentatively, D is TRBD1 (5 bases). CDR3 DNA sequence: TGCAGCGTTGAAGAGCCGAGGGGATATGGCTACACCTTC. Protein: CSVEEPRGYGYTF. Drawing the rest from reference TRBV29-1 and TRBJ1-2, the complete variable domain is SAVISQKPSRDICQRGTSLTIQCQVDSQVTMMFWYRQQPGQSLTLIATANQGSEATYESGFVIDKFPISRPNLTFSTLTVSNMSPEDSSIYLCSVEEPRGYGYTFGSGTRLTVV.